The clone carrying this T cell receptor (beta chain) was detected a few times. Its antigen is unidentified. This sample is part of a study of human T cells and chemical hapten exposure. Study-wide background: Per-sample TCR yield variability stemmed mainly from small pooled library volume differences.

How the authors handled the data: With a range of about 20,000 to 700,000, the median per sample was roughly 97,000 TCRs. One entry per CDR3 protein, called by TCRdb with MiXCR from the RACE reads. These V and J calls are TCRdb output, not the study's own analysis. Of tens of thousands of distinct CDR3 sequences in the sample, about 10% were seen once. The length of the CDR3 is 16 residues. Trimming stripped 6 bases from V and 5 bases from J, with 17 bases between. Germline CDR1 is MNHEY and CDR2 is SVGEGT. Notes on the study in general: PT1 expanded TCR counts correlated positively with patch test score. The number of TCRs above 1 in 1000 frequency did not change after DPC sensitization.

Time point here: patch test 1, 2 weeks after DPC sensitization. Treatment denoted: therapeutic diphenylcyclopropenone sensitization with weekly scalp DPC. The sequence was collected from a man aged 35 to 55 with alopecia areata. Some clones in this sample may be carry-over from other donors' samples. J is TRBJ1-6 and V is TRBV6-2 or TRBV6-3, with D unclear. This specimen was whole blood, taken in connection with sensitization to the hapten diphenylcyclopropenone (DPC). This CDR3 reads CASRQADGLHNSPLHF. The CDR3 DNA reads as TGTGCCAGCAGACAAGCCGACGGACTTCATAATTCACCCCTCCACTTT.